The clone carrying this T cell receptor beta chain was picked up many times. What it recognizes is unknown. Attachment of unique molecular identifiers to individual cDNA molecules was performed. TCRdb reanalysed the 5' RACE reads using MiXCR and keeps one entry per CDR3 protein. This table has under 70,000 distinct CDR3 sequences, 11% appearing once. J gave up 4 bases and V 6 bases, and 12 bases lay outside the gene matches. The CDR3 runs to 15 residues. Germline V gene lookup returns CDR1 DFQATT and CDR2 SNEGSKA (reference sequence). These data are taken from a study of early T cells in non-severe SARS-CoV-2 infection. Study-level information: RNA in bulk from unsorted whole blood was sequenced, and chains were unpaired.

Study results and limitations: VDJdb matching, biased toward anti-spike CD8 responses, missed private and CD4 specificities.

This TCR came from an adult who was a healthcare worker with PCR-confirmed SARS-CoV-2 infection or an uninfected control (not recorded which). The chain couples TRBV20-1 to TRBJ2-1; 7 bases are shared with TRBD2. What was sequenced was whole blood. In DNA, the CDR3 is TGCAGTGCAGGCCCAGCGGGGTTACCTTACAATGAGCAGTTCTTC. This codes for CSAGPAGLPYNEQFF.